The next 22 T cell receptor beta chains were all read from a single sample in a study of Ad26.COV2.S vaccination and SARS-CoV-2 variants. TCRdb's table, derived via immunoSEQ multiplex PCR, lists solely in-frame clones and lacks some. The sample has around 240,000 clones, approximately 87% seen once. Treatment indicated: some 20 received Ad26.COV2.S at low or high dose, single or two shots; about five received placebo; per-sample allocation not given. Vaccine and placebo recipients were sampled on day 63 after the first injection. The sequenced sample was peripheral blood, obtained in a trial of Ad26.COV2.S vaccine versus placebo. The receptors were gathered from a person between 18 and 65 years old who received the Ad26.COV2.S COVID-19 vaccine or a placebo.

This chain uses TRBV4-1 with TRBJ2-1, with D uncertain. The ends were cut back, 0 bases at V and 3 bases at J, with 9 bases in the middle. Germline values: CDR1 MGHRA, CDR2 YSYEKL. This CDR3 has 15 amino acids. The CDR3 region has the DNA TGCGCCAGCAGCCAAGAGGTCGGATGCTACAATGAGCAGTTCTTC. Protein product: CASSQEVGCYNEQFF.

This chain joins TRBV7-2 and TRBJ2-1; 9 nucleotides align to TRBD2. The germline V gene has CDR1 SGHTA and CDR2 FQGNSA. The CDR3 extends over 16 amino acids. V gave up 3 bases and J gave up 6 bases; unmatched junction bases: 9. The CDR3, as DNA: TGTGCCAGCAGCTTCTCGGGTAGCGGGGGAGGCAATGAGCAGTTCTTC. This gives the protein CASSFSGSGGGNEQFF.

The CDR3 loop reads CASRPDREVLDTQYF. CDR3 nucleotides: TGTGCCAGCCGCCCGGACAGGGAGGTTTTAGATACGCAGTATTTT. The chain is built from TRBV7-9 and TRBJ2-3; 8 bases map to TRBD1. Unmatched junction bases numbered 12, after V lost 8 bases and J lost 5 bases. CDR1 is SEHNR, CDR2 FQNEAQ, per germline (reference sequence). CDR3 length: 15 amino acids.

Only one count was recorded for this clone. This chain uses TRBV9 with TRBJ2-3; 14 nucleotides line up with TRBD2. CDR1 and CDR2 (germline): SGDLS, YYNGEE. Losses at the gene ends were 0 bases for V and 4 bases for J; bases not matched to a gene: 13. The CDR3 has 20 amino acids. The CDR3 region is CASSVEKKGLAGGTPDTQYF. The CDR3 coding sequence is TGTGCCAGCAGCGTAGAAAAAAAAGGACTAGCGGGAGGAACCCCAGATACGCAGTATTTT. The entire variable domain, with the rest obtained from reference TRBV9 and TRBJ2-3, is as follows: DSGVTQTPKHLITATGQRVTLRCSPRSGDLSVYWYQQSLDQGLQFLIQYYNGEERAKGNILERFSAQQFPDLHSELNLSSLELGDSALYFCASSVEKKGLAGGTPDTQYFGPGTRLTVL.

V gene TRBV4-1 combines with J gene TRBJ1-1; no definite D call. The germline V and J ends were trimmed by 4 bases and 4 bases, with 10 bases remaining between them. From germline, CDR1 is MGHRA and CDR2 YSYEKL. The CDR3 length is 13 residues. The CDR3 loop reads CASSPRWGTEAFF. The CDR3 DNA is TGCGCCAGCAGCCCCCGTTGGGGCACTGAAGCTTTCTTT.

The chain links TRBV30 to TRBJ2-7; TRBD1 matches 9 bases. CDR1 GTSNPN and CDR2 SVGIG come from the germline V gene (reference sequence). J gave up 7 bases and V 1 base, and 5 bases lay outside the gene matches. The CDR3 length is 13 residues. CDR3 amino acids: CAWSEQGAREQYF. Written as DNA, the CDR3 is TGTGCCTGGAGTGAACAGGGGGCAAGGGAGCAGTACTTC.

The V gene is TRBV5-1, the J gene TRBJ2-1, with D possibly being TRBD2 (6 bases). Germline loops: CDR1 SGHRS, CDR2 YFSETQ. Between the trimmed V and J ends, which lost 2 bases and 4 bases, there was a span of 7 bases. There are 13 residues in the CDR3. The CDR3 sequence is CASSFREYNEQFF. The CDR3 coding sequence is TGCGCCAGCAGCTTTCGGGAGTACAATGAGCAGTTCTTC.

As regards this clone: Because the CDR3's place on the DNA is in doubt, the DNA is left out and the CDR3 is given as listed by TCRdb. The genes are TRBV3-1 (or the pseudogene TRBV3-2) and TRBJ2-7; the table's D call TRBD1 went unverified against the DNA. The CDR3 spans 16 amino acids, including both terminal residues. The germline V gene has CDR1 LGHDT and CDR2 YNNKEL (reference sequence). CDR3 region: CASSQDSGQGYYEQYF.

The V gene is TRBV7-3, the J gene TRBJ2-5; D uncertain. Germline CDR1 is SGHTA and CDR2 is FQGTGA. CDR3 size: 13 residues. V was shortened by 2 bases and J by 1 base, with 5 bases between the two germline ends. The CDR3 bases are TGTGCCAGCAGCTTATACACCCAAGAGACCCAGTACTTC. Protein sequence: CASSLYTQETQYF.

The chain recombines TRBV10-3 with TRBJ2-2; 15 nucleotides match TRBD2. The CDR3 runs 18 residues. V gave up 5 bases and J gave up 3 bases; unmatched junction bases: 7. Germline V CDR1 and CDR2: ENHRY, SYGVKD. The CDR3, as DNA: TGTGCCATCAGTCGGACTAGCGGGGGGGCCGCGGACACCGGGGAGCTGTTTTTT. Translated: CAISRTSGGAADTGELFF.

This chain joins TRBV24-1 and TRBJ1-5; 8 positions match TRBD1. The CDR3 runs to 12 residues. V lost 4 bases to trimming and J lost 8 bases; unmatched junction nucleotides: 0. CDR1 is KGHDR, CDR2 SFDVKD, per germline. CDR3 in DNA: TGTGCCACCAGTGAGACAGGGGAGCCCCAGCATTTT. It yields the protein CATSETGEPQHF.

The chain combines TRBV6-2 or TRBV6-3 with TRBJ2-5, with 12 bases aligning to TRBD1. From germline, CDR1 is MNHEY and CDR2 SVGEGT. V shed 5 bases and J 5 bases; nucleotides not matched to a gene: 9. This CDR3 spans 16 amino acids. The CDR3 DNA reads TGTGCCAGCAGTGCACCTGGGACAGGGGGCCGGGAGACCCAGTACTTC. It is translated as CASSAPGTGGRETQYF.

This clone has more than one count but fewer than ten. The chain couples TRBV6-5 to TRBJ2-2; possible D gene TRBD1, 6 bases. Germline V gene lookup returns CDR1 MNHEY and CDR2 SVGAGI. Between the trimmed V and J ends, which lost 2 bases and 6 bases, there was a span of 16 bases. The CDR3 contains 16 residues. The CDR3 DNA is TGTGCCAGCAGTTACCAGGGAACAGGGTATCCCGGGGAGCTGTTTTTT. It specifies CASSYQGTGYPGELFF.

This clone appeared a single time. The chain has TRBV11-2 and TRBJ2-7; 8 bases match TRBD2. The CDR3 covers 15 residues. V was pared by 1 base and J by 0 bases, with 2 bases of the junction left unmatched. CDR1 is SGHAT and CDR2 is FQNNGV in the germline V gene. CDR3 in amino acids: CASSLVRGVSYEQYF. CDR3 DNA sequence: TGTGCCAGCAGCTTAGTGCGGGGGGTCTCCTACGAGCAGTACTTC.

This chain uses TRBV11-2 with TRBJ2-2; no clear D. Per the germline V gene, CDR1 is SGHAT and CDR2 is FQNNGV. V dropped 10 bases and J dropped 2 bases, with 17 bases sitting between them. This CDR3 spans 15 amino acids. The CDR3, as DNA: TGTGCCACCCCCCTCCAACAGATAAACACCGGGGAGCTGTTTTTT. Amino acids: CATPLQQINTGELFF.

The V call is TRBV25-1, the J call TRBJ2-7; 8 positions match TRBD1. J was trimmed by 5 bases and V by 2 bases; bases with no gene match: 14. CDR3 size: 17 residues. Germline lookup yields CDR1 MGHDK and CDR2 SYGVNS. CDR3 residues: CASSEGRSRGRSHEQYF. The DNA of the CDR3 is TGTGCCAGCAGTGAAGGACGGTCCAGGGGGCGCTCTCACGAGCAGTACTTC.

The chain employs TRBV14 and TRBJ2-7; D not certain. Trimming left V 0 bases short and J 2 bases short, with 17 bases between. This CDR3 is 17 amino acids long. The germline V gene has CDR1 SGHDN and CDR2 FVKESK. CDR3 in amino acids: CASSQDRRRAPAYEQYF. The DNA for the CDR3 is TGTGCCAGCAGCCAAGATAGGCGTAGGGCACCCGCCTACGAGCAGTACTTC.

This sequence joins TRBV7-9 and TRBJ1-4; 8 bases map to TRBD1. The CDR3 contains 14 residues. V trimming: 5 bases; J trimming: 8 bases; junction bases outside the gene matches: 7. Germline CDR1 and CDR2: SEHNR and FQNEAQ (reference sequence). CDR3 nucleotides: TGTGCCAGCAGCCCCGGACAGGGTGGGGAAAAACTGTTTTTT. It is translated as CASSPGQGGEKLFF.

This sequence joins TRBV11-2 and TRBJ2-5; 7 positions agree with TRBD1. The CDR3 extends over 16 amino acids. CDR1 and CDR2 (germline): SGHAT, FQNNGV. V dropped 1 base and J dropped 5; count of bases not matched to a gene: 10. This chain's CDR3 is CASSLVGRGQSETQYF. The CDR3 DNA reads TGTGCCAGCAGCTTAGTAGGCAGGGGACAGTCGGAGACCCAGTACTTC.

The chain carries TRBV28 and TRBJ2-7; 10 bases line up with TRBD2. Germline V CDR1 and CDR2: MDHEN, SYDVKM. V gave up 4 bases and J gave up 7 bases; unmatched junction bases: 10. CDR3 size: 15 residues. CDR3 protein: CASSSTSGPPREQYF. The CDR3 DNA sequence: TGTGCCAGCAGTTCGACTAGCGGGCCGCCCCGGGAGCAGTACTTC.

This clone has more than one count but fewer than ten. The chain uses TRBV6-4 and TRBJ2-6; D not resolved. CDR3 length: 16 amino acids. V lost 2 bases and J 0 bases, leaving 8 bases between the germline ends. Germline CDR1 and CDR2: MRHNA and SNTAGT. CDR3 sequence reads: CASSDDVSSGANVLTF. The CDR3 DNA follows: TGTGCCAGCAGTGACGACGTAAGCTCTGGGGCCAACGTCCTGACTTTC.

CDR3 residues: CASSLREGSNNEQFF. The CDR3 region has the DNA TGCGCCAGCAGCTTGAGGGAGGGATCCAACAATGAGCAGTTCTTC. The chain is built from TRBV5-1 and TRBJ2-1; the match to TRBD2 covers 7 bases. Germline loops: CDR1 SGHRS, CDR2 YFSETQ. J gave up 5 bases and V 1 base, and 6 bases lay outside the gene matches. This CDR3 contains 15 residues.